The entry below gives a single TCR beta chain sequence along with its context. This record comes from a study of blood T cell repertoires in COVID-19. Study in general: The study drew acute and convalescent COVID-19 samples from the United States, Italy and Spain. The cDNA or gDNA used as material had been derived from T cells, B-cell-depleted T cells, or PBMCs.

Germline CDR1 reads MDHEN; CDR2 reads SYDVKM. Trimming took off 3 bases at V and 0 bases at J, with 9 bases between the two ends. This CDR3 is 14 amino acids long. Study processing details: Amplified reference gene primers provided the basis for estimating nucleated cell counts. The method was immunoSEQ multiplex PCR; TCRdb's version includes in-frame clones alone and lacks a portion of them. That table gives V, J and clone size, and the DNA gave D and trimming. Of about 150,000 clones in the sample, about three quarters were seen once. The rearrangement uses TRBV28 and TRBJ2-7; D possibly corresponds to TRBD2 (5 bases). This TCR was sampled from an older man with acute or convalescent COVID-19. The specimen sequenced was peripheral blood. The CDR3 loop is CASSLPGSSYEQYV. CDR3 nucleotides: TGTGCCAGCAGTTTGCCGGGATCCTCCTACGAGCAGTACGTC.